This is a list of T cell receptor beta chains from one sample in a study of shared clonotypes between healthy human individuals. Here immunoSEQ multiplex PCR was the method, and the copy in TCRdb shows in-frame clones only, minus some. Of about 1.1 million clones in the sample, about 72% were seen once. Input material: memory CD4+ T cells from PBMCs. These receptors were collected from a young man in good health. Some clones in this sample may be carry-over from other donors' samples. The CDR3 runs from the conserved cysteine through the conserved F or W. The D gene is left open where the match is weak. Clone size appears in some rows only: once, few, many, or a class for an expanded clone.

V: TRBV11-2; D: TRBD2; J: TRBJ2-2; size: -; DNA: TGTGCCAGCAGCTTAGGACTAGCGGGAGACTTCGGGGAGCTGTTTTTT; CDR3: CASSLGLAGDFGELFF
V: TRBV11-3; D: -; J: TRBJ2-5; size: once; DNA: TGTGCCAGCAGCTTCGGCCAGCAAGAGACCCAGTACTTC; CDR3: CASSFGQQETQYF
V: TRBV6-5; D: -; J: TRBJ2-7; size: -; DNA: TGTGCCAGCAGCCGCCCCCAGCCGCCCTACGAGCAGTACTTC; CDR3: CASSRPQPPYEQYF
V: TRBV5-4; D: -; J: TRBJ2-5; size: -; DNA: TGTGCCAGCTTCCGCGCAGGGGTGAGGGAGACCCAGTACTTC; CDR3: CASFRAGVRETQYF
V: TRBV2; D: TRBD1; J: TRBJ2-3; size: -; DNA: TGTGCCAGCCTAAAAGACAGGGGGATTGGAGATACGCAGTATTTT; CDR3: CASLKDRGIGDTQYF
V: TRBV9; D: -; J: TRBJ2-2; size: -; DNA: TGTGCCAGCAGCGTAGCTACGGGGCGGTACACCGGGGAGCTGTTTTTT; CDR3: CASSVATGRYTGELFF
V: TRBV27; D: TRBD1; J: TRBJ1-2; size: -; DNA: TGTGCCAGCAGTTTATCCGAGGGGGCGCGGGGCTACACCTTC; CDR3: CASSLSEGARGYTF
V: TRBV5-4; D: TRBD2; J: TRBJ2-2; size: -; DNA: TGTGCCAGTTGGGAGGGAGGCCGTGCCGGGGAGCTGTTTTTT; CDR3: CASWEGGRAGELFF
V: TRBV2; D: -; J: TRBJ2-6; size: many; DNA: TGTGCCAGCAGCCTTTCTGGGGCCAACGTCCTGACTTTC; CDR3: CASSLSGANVLTF
V: TRBV6-6; D: -; J: TRBJ1-1; size: few; DNA: TGTGCCAGCAGCGCCTCCTCGGGGGGGCTTTTAGGTGAAGCTTTCTTT; CDR3: CASSASSGGLLGEAFF
V: TRBV21-1; D: -; J: TRBJ1-1; size: -; DNA: TGTGCCAGCAGCAAATGCCAGCCGGGACAGGGGAACACTGAAGCTTTCTTT; CDR3: CASSKCQPGQGNTEAFF
V: TRBV7-9; D: TRBD2; J: TRBJ2-1; size: -; DNA: TGTGCCAGCAGCTTAGGGACTAGCGGGCACAATGAGCAGTTCTTC; CDR3: CASSLGTSGHNEQFF
V: TRBV27; D: TRBD1; J: TRBJ2-5; size: -; DNA: TGTGCCAGCAGTCAACAGGGGTGGGAGACCCAGTACTTC; CDR3: CASSQQGWETQYF
V: TRBV27; D: -; J: TRBJ2-1; size: few; DNA: TGTGCCAGCAGCCACGACCGGTCCAGCTACAATGAGCAGTTCTTC; CDR3: CASSHDRSSYNEQFF
V: TRBV5-6; D: -; J: TRBJ2-6; size: -; DNA: TGTGCCAGCAGCCGCGGACCAGGTTATCCCTCTGGGGCCAACGTCCTGACTTTC; CDR3: CASSRGPGYPSGANVLTF
V: TRBV5-4; D: TRBD1; J: TRBJ2-6; size: -; DNA: TGTGCCAGCAGCTATCGACAGGGTGGTAGCTCTGGGGCCAACGTCCTGACTTTC; CDR3: CASSYRQGGSSGANVLTF
V: TRBV6-5; D: TRBD1; J: TRBJ2-5; size: -; DNA: TGTGCCGGGGGACAGGGACCAGAGACCCAGTACTTC; CDR3: CAGGQGPETQYF
V: TRBV7-6; D: -; J: TRBJ1-1; size: few; DNA: TGTGCCAGCAGCTCAGGGCAGGGGCGCTGGACTGAAGCTTTCTTT; CDR3: CASSSGQGRWTEAFF
V: TRBV4-1; D: -; J: TRBJ2-7; size: -; DNA: TGCGCCAGCAGTCCCACGGGATCCGAATGGTACGAGCAGTACTTC; CDR3: CASSPTGSEWYEQYF
V: TRBV5-4; D: -; J: TRBJ1-1; size: few; DNA: TGTGCCACTCATTCCACGAACACTGAAGCTTTCTTT; CDR3: CATHSTNTEAFF
V: TRBV25-1; D: TRBD2; J: TRBJ2-1; size: -; DNA: TGTGCCAGCCGGAGCGGGACCTACAATGAGCAGTTCTTC; CDR3: CASRSGTYNEQFF
V: TRBV28; D: TRBD2; J: TRBJ2-7; size: -; DNA: TGTGCCAGCAGTTTAGACGGGAGGGGCCACGAGCAGTACTTC; CDR3: CASSLDGRGHEQYF
V: TRBV10-2; D: TRBD2; J: TRBJ2-1; size: -; DNA: TGCGCCAGCACCGCAACTAGCGGGGCCTACAATGAGCAGTTCTTC; CDR3: CASTATSGAYNEQFF
V: TRBV9; D: -; J: TRBJ1-1; size: -; DNA: TGTGCCAGCAGCGCAGGACAGATGAACACTGAAGCTTTCTTT; CDR3: CASSAGQMNTEAFF
V: TRBV20-1; D: -; J: TRBJ2-1; size: -; DNA: TGCAGTGCTAGCTCAGGGTTAAGCAAGTTCTTC; CDR3: CSASSGLSKFF
V: TRBV7-2; D: TRBD2; J: TRBJ2-1; size: -; DNA: TGTGCCAGCAGTTTTATAGCGGGAGACAATGAGCAGTTCTTC; CDR3: CASSFIAGDNEQFF
V: TRBV7-9; D: -; J: TRBJ2-7; size: -; DNA: TGTGCCAGCAGCTTAAAGGAAACTGAGCAGTACTTC; CDR3: CASSLKETEQYF
V: TRBV27; D: TRBD1; J: TRBJ1-5; size: -; DNA: TGTGCCAGCAACCCGACAGGGAATGGCAATCAGCCCCAGCATTTT; CDR3: CASNPTGNGNQPQHF
V: TRBV10-3; D: TRBD2; J: TRBJ2-7; size: -; DNA: TGTGCCATCAGTGAGTCAGGACTAGCGGGAGGGGTCTACGAGCAGTACTTC; CDR3: CAISESGLAGGVYEQYF
V: TRBV14; D: TRBD2; J: TRBJ2-5; size: -; DNA: TGTGCCAGCAGCCGGAGGTACAGCGGGGAGGAGACCCAGTACTTC; CDR3: CASSRRYSGEETQYF
V: TRBV5-1; D: -; J: TRBJ2-2; size: -; DNA: TGCGCCAGCAGCTTCAACACCGGGGAGCTGTTTTTT; CDR3: CASSFNTGELFF
V: TRBV27; D: TRBD1; J: TRBJ1-2; size: -; DNA: TGTGCCAGCAGTCTCACGGGGACAGGTCACTATGGCTACACCTTC; CDR3: CASSLTGTGHYGYTF
V: TRBV7-6; D: -; J: TRBJ2-3; size: once; DNA: TGTGCCAGCAGCTCTTTACAGCTTAGCACAGATACGCAGTATTTT; CDR3: CASSSLQLSTDTQYF
V: TRBV10-3; D: TRBD1; J: TRBJ1-2; size: -; DNA: TGTGCCATCAGTGACCCGAACAGGGGGATAGGGTATGGCTACACCTTC; CDR3: CAISDPNRGIGYGYTF
V: TRBV18; D: -; J: TRBJ1-5; size: -; DNA: TGTGCCAGCTCACCCGGACAGTTTACGCAGCCCCAGCATTTT; CDR3: CASSPGQFTQPQHF
V: TRBV6-5; D: -; J: TRBJ1-4; size: few; DNA: TGTGCCAGCAGTTACTCGAGGACTAATGAAAAACTGTTTTTT; CDR3: CASSYSRTNEKLFF
V: TRBV28; D: TRBD2; J: TRBJ2-7; size: -; DNA: TGTGCCAGCAGTCCCAGGACTAGCGGGAGCTGGGAGCAGTACTTC; CDR3: CASSPRTSGSWEQYF
V: TRBV9; D: TRBD1; J: TRBJ2-1; size: -; DNA: TGTGCCAGCAGCGCGGGACAGGGATATGAGCAGTTCTTC; CDR3: CASSAGQGYEQFF
V: TRBV2; D: TRBD2; J: TRBJ2-7; size: -; DNA: TGTGCCAGCAATACTCAACTCGGGACTAGCGGGAGCGAGCAGTACTTC; CDR3: CASNTQLGTSGSEQYF
V: TRBV5-4; D: TRBD2; J: TRBJ2-3; size: -; DNA: TGTGCCAGCAGCGTGACTAGCGGGGGCACAGATACGCAGTATTTT; CDR3: CASSVTSGGTDTQYF
V: TRBV6-5; D: -; J: TRBJ1-2; size: -; DNA: TGTGCCAGCAGTTACTCCTTCGGCCCCTCACTAGATGGCTACACCTTC; CDR3: CASSYSFGPSLDGYTF
V: TRBV30; D: -; J: TRBJ2-5; size: -; DNA: TGTGCCTGGGGAGGACAAGAGACCCAGTACTTC; CDR3: CAWGGQETQYF
V: TRBV25-1; D: -; J: TRBJ2-6; size: -; DNA: TGTGCCAGTAACCCTTCTGGGGCCAACGTCCTGACTTTC; CDR3: CASNPSGANVLTF
V: TRBV5-5; D: -; J: TRBJ1-4; size: -; DNA: TGTGCCAGCAGCTACTACCTAATGGGCGGGTCGGCTGAAAAACTGTTTTTT; CDR3: CASSYYLMGGSAEKLFF
V: TRBV27; D: TRBD2; J: TRBJ2-1; size: -; DNA: TGTGCCAGCAGCCGGGGACTAGCGGGGTACAATGAGCAGTTCTTC; CDR3: CASSRGLAGYNEQFF
V: TRBV5-4; D: -; J: TRBJ2-5; size: once; DNA: TGTGCCAGCAGCCCTGCAGCGGACCAAGAGACCCAGTACTTC; CDR3: CASSPAADQETQYF
V: TRBV18; D: TRBD2; J: TRBJ2-1; size: -; DNA: TGTGCCAGCTCCCCCAGGGGAAGCGGGAGGTTGGATGAGCAGTTCTTC; CDR3: CASSPRGSGRLDEQFF
V: TRBV6-5; D: -; J: TRBJ2-1; size: -; DNA: TGTGCCAGCAGTTCGGGGATAGTGGGGGTCGGTGAGCAGTTCTTC; CDR3: CASSSGIVGVGEQFF
V: TRBV7-2; D: -; J: TRBJ1-5; size: -; DNA: TGTGCCAGCAGCTTAGAGGTCTCAGGTCAGCCCCAGCATTTT; CDR3: CASSLEVSGQPQHF
V: TRBV19; D: -; J: TRBJ1-4; size: -; DNA: TGTGCCAGTAGTTTACAGGGCGGGGATGAAAAACTGTTTTTT; CDR3: CASSLQGGDEKLFF